These 22 T cell receptor beta chains came from one sample sequenced in a study of T cell responses to AZD1222 COVID-19 vaccine. Libraries were prepared by immunoSEQ multiplex PCR; TCRdb keeps only in-frame clonotypes and omits some of them. The profile shows 150,000 to 200,000 clones, approximately 94% of them singletons. The sample here was peripheral blood, taken 28 days after the second AZD1222 dose. The source of these receptors is an adult who received the AZD1222 COVID-19 vaccine.

The rearrangement uses TRBV18 and TRBJ2-4, with a weak D call TRBD2 (7 bases). V lost 5 bases to trimming and J lost 6 bases, with 14 bases between them. This CDR3 has 14 residues. CDR1 is KGHSH and CDR2 is LQKENI in the germline V gene. This CDR3 reads CASSEEGGGNIQYF. CDR3 bases: TGTGCCAGCTCAGAAGAGGGAGGGGGAAACATTCAGTACTTC. Full variable domain (outside the CDR3, taken from reference TRBV18 and TRBJ2-4): NAGVMQNPRHLVRRRGQEARLRCSPMKGHSHVYWYRQLPEEGLKFMVYLQKENIIDESGMPKERFSAEFPKEGPSILRIQQVVRGDSAAYFCASSEEGGGNIQYFGAGTRLSVL.

The chain employs TRBV6-1 and TRBJ2-1; 9 bases agree with TRBD2. The junction had 8 bases not matched to a gene; V was cut back by 2 bases and J by 9 bases. Germline CDR1 MNHNS, CDR2 SASEGT. This CDR3 contains 15 residues. CDR3 loop: CASSELAGGPGEQFF. For the CDR3, the DNA is TGTGCCAGCAGTGAACTGGCGGGAGGGCCAGGTGAGCAGTTCTTC.

V gene TRBV28 combines with J gene TRBJ2-2; 8 nucleotides line up with TRBD1. This CDR3 is 17 amino acids long. CDR1 and CDR2 from the germline V gene are MDHEN and SYDVKM. Trimming at V came to 6 bases and at J to 0 bases, leaving 9 bases not matched to a gene. CDR3 protein: CASSPQGAYANTGELFF. Here the CDR3 DNA reads TGTGCCAGCAGCCCCCAGGGGGCCTACGCGAACACCGGGGAGCTGTTTTTT.

The rearrangement joins TRBV6-1 to TRBJ2-7; D remains ambiguous. The CDR3 runs to 12 residues. Germline V gene lookup returns CDR1 MNHNS and CDR2 SASEGT. Trimming shortened V by 1 base and J by 6 bases, and 7 bases separated the two germline ends. The CDR3 spells CASSEGRGEQYF. For the CDR3, the DNA is TGTGCCAGCAGTGAAGGGAGAGGCGAGCAGTACTTC.

The genes are TRBV14 and TRBJ2-1; unclear D gene. Germline-derived CDR1 and CDR2 are SGHDN and FVKESK. Trimming took off 0 bases at V and 0 bases at J, with 3 bases between the two ends. CDR3 size: 14 residues. CDR3 in DNA: TGTGCCAGCAGCCAAGACCACTCCTACAATGAGCAGTTCTTC. Protein product: CASSQDHSYNEQFF. Full variable domain (rest looked up from reference TRBV14 and TRBJ2-1): EAGVTQFPSHSVIEKGQTVTLRCDPISGHDNLYWYRRVMGKEIKFLLHFVKESKQDESGMPNNRFLAERTGGTYSTLKVQPAELEDSGVYFCASSQDHSYNEQFFGPGTRLTVL.

This chain joins TRBV11-3 and TRBJ2-3; unclear D gene. V dropped 1 base and J dropped 3 bases, with 11 bases sitting between them. From germline, CDR1 is SGHNT and CDR2 YENEEA. CDR3 length equals 15 residues. The CDR3 reads CASSLGPSSTDTQYF. The DNA for the CDR3 is TGTGCCAGCAGCTTAGGTCCCAGCTCGACAGATACGCAGTATTTT.

The rearrangement links TRBV27 to TRBJ2-7, with TRBD1 matching 9 bases. The CDR3 is 17 residues long. CDR1 is MNHEY, CDR2 SMNVEV, per germline (reference sequence). J was trimmed by 2 bases and V by 5 bases; bases with no gene match: 13. CDR3 sequence reads: CASSIGVPGQGAYEQYF. CDR3 in DNA: TGTGCCAGCAGTATCGGGGTCCCGGGACAGGGAGCCTACGAGCAGTACTTC.

A single count supports this clone. V and J are TRBV4-1 and TRBJ2-5; D ambiguous. Germline-derived CDR1 and CDR2 are MGHRA and YSYEKL. V lost 1 base and J lost 2, with 8 bases in between. This CDR3 has 14 amino acids. The CDR3 nucleotides are TGCGCCAGCAGCCAAGTGGTGCCTCAAGAGACCCAGTACTTC. Its translation: CASSQVVPQETQYF.

This sequence joins TRBV18 and TRBJ2-6; 9 positions match TRBD1. The CDR3 runs to 17 residues. V shed 2 bases, J shed 0 bases, and the junction held 2 bases outside the gene matches. Germline CDR1 and CDR2: KGHSH and LQKENI. Here the CDR3 reads CASSPMDRGSGANVLTF. The CDR3 DNA follows: TGTGCCAGCTCACCAATGGACAGGGGCTCTGGGGCCAACGTCCTGACTTTC.

This CDR3 reads CASSQVGVETQYF. The CDR3 nucleotides read TGCGCCAGCAGCCAAGTCGGGGTAGAGACCCAGTACTTC. This chain uses TRBV4-1 with TRBJ2-5; TRBD2 is a possible D gene (5 bases). The CDR3 loop spans 13 amino acids. Per germline, CDR1 MGHRA and CDR2 YSYEKL. Trimming took off 1 base at V and 4 bases at J, with 7 bases between the two ends.

The gene calls are TRBV28 and TRBJ1-2; D might be TRBD1 (6 bases). V was cut by 5 bases and J by 0 bases, with 19 bases left in between. This CDR3 comprises 17 residues. Germline lookup yields CDR1 MDHEN and CDR2 SYDVKM. CDR3 nucleotides: TGTGCCAGCAGTCCGGCTTTCTACAGGGCCGCTAACTATGGCTACACCTTC. Translated: CASSPAFYRAANYGYTF.

This clone was detected only once. The chain employs TRBV6-5 and TRBJ1-6; D ambiguous. CDR1 is MNHEY, CDR2 SVGAGI, per germline. The V end lost 5 bases, the J end lost 7 bases, and 15 bases lay between the germline ends. This CDR3 spans 15 amino acids. CDR3 sequence (DNA): TGTGCCAGCAGTCGGGAGGCCGTTGGGAATTCACCCCTCCACTTT. Residues: CASSREAVGNSPLHF.

In this sample, this clone turned up once. The chain carries TRBV24-1 and TRBJ1-2, with 9 bases matching TRBD1. There are 13 residues in the CDR3. The trim removed 4 bases at V and 8 bases at J, leaving 4 bases unmatched. Germline loops: CDR1 KGHDR, CDR2 SFDVKD. The CDR3 is CATSDRDRVGYTF. The CDR3 DNA follows: TGTGCCACCAGTGACCGGGACAGGGTCGGCTACACCTTC.

The rearrangement joins TRBV7-9 to TRBJ1-5; D is unclear. The ends were cut back, 2 bases at V and 1 base at J, with 15 bases in the middle. The CDR3 is 17 residues long. Germline V gives CDR1 SEHNR, CDR2 FQNEAQ (reference sequence). CDR3: CASSLHGPGSSNQPQHF. DNA of the CDR3: TGTGCCAGCAGCTTACACGGCCCGGGATCAAGCAATCAGCCCCAGCATTTT.

The chain has TRBV6-2 or TRBV6-3 and TRBJ1-1; TRBD1 might be the D (5 bases). The V end lost 5 bases, the J end lost 1 base, and 11 bases lay between the germline ends. The CDR3 sequence is 14 residues long. Germline V lookup: CDR1 MNHEY, CDR2 SVGEGT. The CDR3 here is CASSPRGENTEAFF. The CDR3 nucleotides are TGTGCCAGCAGTCCACGGGGGGAGAACACTGAAGCTTTCTTT.

The gene calls are TRBV6-5 and TRBJ2-1, with TRBD2 identical over 7 bases. J gave up 9 bases and V 7 bases, and 9 bases lay outside the gene matches. This CDR3 spans 13 amino acids. CDR1 is MNHEY and CDR2 is SVGAGI in the germline V gene. CDR3 sequence: CASKPSGPPEQFF. The DNA for the CDR3 is TGTGCCAGCAAACCTAGCGGCCCTCCTGAGCAGTTCTTC.

The chain employs TRBV2 and TRBJ2-2; D perhaps matches TRBD1 (6 bases). V lost 8 bases to trimming and J lost 3 bases, with 10 bases between them. The germline V gene has CDR1 SNHLY and CDR2 FYNNEI. This CDR3 is 13 amino acids long. Here the CDR3 reads CASYTGYTGELFF. The CDR3 DNA reads TGTGCCAGCTACACAGGGTACACCGGGGAGCTGTTTTTT.

The genes are TRBV12-3 or TRBV12-4 and TRBJ2-1; 9 bases match TRBD2. The CDR3 is 13 amino acids. J was trimmed by 12 bases and V by 0 bases; bases with no gene match: 3. Here the CDR3 DNA reads TGTGCCAGCAGTTTAGCAAAGGGACTAGCGCAGTTCTTC. It is translated as CASSLAKGLAQFF.

The rearrangement uses TRBV4-1 and TRBJ2-5, with TRBD2 matching over 7 bases. J gave up 5 bases and V 0 bases, and 6 bases lay outside the gene matches. This CDR3 spans 15 amino acids. The V gene's germline CDR1 is MGHRA and CDR2 YSYEKL. The CDR3 protein is CASSQEPGRGETQYF. CDR3 bases: TGCGCCAGCAGCCAAGAACCAGGGAGGGGCGAGACCCAGTACTTC.

J is TRBJ2-1 and V is TRBV28, with 11 nucleotides matching TRBD2. The ends lost 7 bases at V and 6 bases at J; junction bases unmatched: 11. The CDR3 is made up of 16 amino acids. CDR1 MDHEN and CDR2 SYDVKM come from the germline V gene. CDR3 residues: CASNQFTSGSLNEQFF. The CDR3 DNA is TGTGCCAGCAATCAATTCACTAGCGGGAGTCTCAATGAGCAGTTCTTC.

V and J are TRBV13 and TRBJ2-5, with TRBD2 matching over 11 bases. CDR1 and CDR2 (germline): PRHDT, FYEKMQ (reference sequence). The junction had 4 bases not matched to a gene; V was cut back by 5 bases and J by 5 bases. CDR3 size: 14 residues. For the CDR3, the DNA is TGTGCCAGCAGCGGCGGGACTAGCGGCGAGACCCAGTACTTC. Residues: CASSGGTSGETQYF.

The J gene is TRBJ1-6, the V gene TRBV6-2 or TRBV6-3; D gene ambiguous. The CDR3 covers 16 residues. V was cut by 2 bases and J by 0 bases, with 8 bases left in between. Germline V gene sequence: CDR1 MNHEY, CDR2 SVGEGT. The DNA of the CDR3 is TGTGCCAGCAGTTACAGTCGGAGCTCCTATAATTCACCCCTCCACTTT. Its protein is CASSYSRSSYNSPLHF.